This is a list of T cell receptor beta chains from one sample in a study of TIL therapy for anti-PD-1-resistant metastatic lung cancer. Sequencing was performed with immunoSEQ multiplex PCR; in TCRdb, only in-frame clones are kept and a portion is missing. Here the sample spans more than 9,000 clones, roughly 50% being singletons. The sample consisted of tumor tissue, taken at baseline. Receptors were obtained from a person aged 25 to 80 with non-small cell lung cancer. Each CDR3 is given with its conserved first and last residue. The D gene is left open where the match is weak. Clone size is stated in some rows and not others, as once, few, many or a class when expanded.

clone_size	d_call	v_call	j_call	cdr3_nt	cdr3_aa
.	.	TRBV6-5	TRBJ2-7	TGTGCCAGCAGTTCCGAGCTTGGCAGGGAGCAGTACTTC	CASSSELGREQYF
once	TRBD2	TRBV28	TRBJ2-2	TGTGCCAGCACCCCGGGACTAGCGGATACCGGGGAGCTGTTTTTT	CASTPGLADTGELFF
few	.	TRBV28	TRBJ2-2	TGTGCCAGCAGCGGAGGGCCCACCGGGGAGCTGTTTTTT	CASSGGPTGELFF
.	.	TRBV5-1	TRBJ2-3	TGCGCCAGCAGCTTGAACGGCCCTCCGGATACGCAGTATTTT	CASSLNGPPDTQYF
.	TRBD2	TRBV7-2	TRBJ2-5	TGTGCCAGCAGCTTTCTAGCGGGTCAAGAGACCCAGTACTTC	CASSFLAGQETQYF
.	TRBD2	TRBV7-8	TRBJ2-1	TGTGCCAGCAGCCCGTGTGGGGGGGGAAAAGATGAGCAGTTCTTC	CASSPCGGGKDEQFF
.	TRBD1	TRBV28	TRBJ1-4	TGTGCCAGCAGTCCAGGAGGGGGCGCAGGGGAAAAACTGTTTTTT	CASSPGGGAGEKLFF
.	TRBD2	TRBV11-2	TRBJ2-3	TGTGCCAGCAGCTTGACCCCGGGACTAAACCCTCAAGATACGCAGTATTTT	CASSLTPGLNPQDTQYF
.	.	TRBV5-1	TRBJ2-2	TGCGCCAGCAGGGAACAGGGGAACACCGGGGAGCTGTTTTTT	CASREQGNTGELFF
.	TRBD1	TRBV28	TRBJ2-7	TGTGCCAGCAGACGGACAGGGGACCGTCACGAGCAGTACTTC	CASRRTGDRHEQYF
.	.	TRBV4-1	TRBJ1-1	TGCGCCAGCAGCCCGCGGGAGGTGAACACTGAAGCTTTCTTT	CASSPREVNTEAFF
.	.	TRBV3-1/TRBV3-2	TRBJ1-1	TGTGCCAGCAGCCAAGAACGGTCTATGAACACTGAAGCTTTCTTT	CASSQERSMNTEAFF
.	TRBD2	TRBV25-1	TRBJ2-5	TGTGCCAGCAGTACTCTAGGGAGGGATGCCGGGGCCCAGTACTTC	CASSTLGRDAGAQYF
.	.	TRBV18	TRBJ1-1	TGTGCCAGCTCACCAAGATCAGAGAACACTGAAGCTTTCTTT	CASSPRSENTEAFF
.	.	TRBV5-1	TRBJ1-5	TGCGCCAGCAGGTCGGATCCTGGAGCGCAGCCCCAGCATTTT	CASRSDPGAQPQHF